This T cell receptor (beta chain) was observed in a study of T-cell reconstitution after alpha-beta-depleted transplantation in children. General study results and limits: By one year post-transplant, T-cell counts and diversity largely arose from T cells that were newly produced. By about two months after transplant, alpha-beta T cells reportedly arose from several hundred graft clones that had expanded. In some patients, recipient T cells and intrathymic progenitors surviving conditioning explained high day-60 diversity.

Worth noting for this clonotype: No antigen is known for it. Given a much more abundant clone one base away, this may be a read error.

Deletions cut 0 bases from V and 4 bases from J, with 10 bases between. Germline V gene sequence: CDR1 SGHRS, CDR2 YFSETQ. This CDR3 comprises 14 residues. For TCRbeta, the library was prepared with unique molecular identifiers. Using its own MiXCR run on the PCR reads, TCRdb lists one record per CDR3 protein. The sample consists of about 490,000 distinct CDR3 sequences, about 10% of them appearing once. The sequences come from PBMCs, collected before TCRalphabeta/CD19-depleted stem cell transplant. V gene TRBV5-1 combines with J gene TRBJ1-2; D uncertain. The origin of this receptor is a child aged 2-15 years with inherited bone marrow failure, due to receive a stem cell transplant. The CDR3, as DNA: TGCGCCAGCAGCTTGGATACCCAGACCTATGGCTACACCTTC. Translating it yields CASSLDTQTYGYTF. Variable domain in full (rest from reference TRBV5-1 and TRBJ1-2): KAGVTQTPRYLIKTRGQQVTLSCSPISGHRSVSWYQQTPGQGLQFLFEYFSETQRNKGNFPGRFSGRQFSNSRSEMNVSTLELGDSALYLCASSLDTQTYGYTFGSGTRLTVV.